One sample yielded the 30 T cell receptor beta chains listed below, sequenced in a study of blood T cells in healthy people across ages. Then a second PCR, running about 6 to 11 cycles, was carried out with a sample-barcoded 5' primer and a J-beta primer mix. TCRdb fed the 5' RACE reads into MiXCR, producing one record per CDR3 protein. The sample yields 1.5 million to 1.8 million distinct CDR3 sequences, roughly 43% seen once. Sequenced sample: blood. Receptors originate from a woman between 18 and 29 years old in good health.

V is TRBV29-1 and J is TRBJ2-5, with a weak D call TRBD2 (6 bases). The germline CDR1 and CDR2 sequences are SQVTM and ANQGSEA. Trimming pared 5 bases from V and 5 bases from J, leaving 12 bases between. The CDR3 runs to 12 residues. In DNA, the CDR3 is TGCAGCGTTCCGCGGGGTGTCGAGACCCAGTACTTC. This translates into CSVPRGVETQYF.

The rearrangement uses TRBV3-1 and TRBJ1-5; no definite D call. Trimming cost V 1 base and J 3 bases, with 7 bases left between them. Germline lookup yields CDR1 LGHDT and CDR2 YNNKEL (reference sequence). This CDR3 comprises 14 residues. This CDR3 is CASSQAGNNQPQHF. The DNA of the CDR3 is TGTGCCAGCAGCCAAGCGGGGAACAATCAGCCCCAGCATTTT.

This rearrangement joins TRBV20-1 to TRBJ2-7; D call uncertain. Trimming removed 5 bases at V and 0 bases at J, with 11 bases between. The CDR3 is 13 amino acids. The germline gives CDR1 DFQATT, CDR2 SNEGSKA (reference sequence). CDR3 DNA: TGCAGTGCTTTCTTCGGAATCTCCTACGAGCAGTACTTC. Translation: CSAFFGISYEQYF.

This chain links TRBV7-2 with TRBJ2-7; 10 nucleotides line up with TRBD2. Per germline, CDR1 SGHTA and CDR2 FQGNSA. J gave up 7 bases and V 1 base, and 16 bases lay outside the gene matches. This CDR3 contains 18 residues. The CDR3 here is CASSLGLVWTSGYNEQYF. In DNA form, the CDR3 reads TGTGCCAGCAGCTTAGGTCTAGTGTGGACTAGCGGTTACAATGAGCAGTACTTC.

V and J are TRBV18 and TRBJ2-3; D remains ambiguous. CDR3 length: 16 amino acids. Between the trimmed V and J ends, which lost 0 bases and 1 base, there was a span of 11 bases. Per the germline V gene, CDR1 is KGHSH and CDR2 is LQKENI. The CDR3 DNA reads TGTGCCAGCTCACCACCGAGAATCCTCGGCACAGATACGCAGTATTTT. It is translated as CASSPPRILGTDTQYF.

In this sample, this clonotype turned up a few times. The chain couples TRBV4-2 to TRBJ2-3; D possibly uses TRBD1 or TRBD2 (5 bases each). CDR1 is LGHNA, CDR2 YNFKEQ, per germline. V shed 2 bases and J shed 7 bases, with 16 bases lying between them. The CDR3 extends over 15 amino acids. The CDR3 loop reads CASSQPGAPPNTQYF. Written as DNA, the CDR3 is TGTGCCAGCAGCCAACCCGGGGCTCCCCCCAATACGCAGTATTTT.

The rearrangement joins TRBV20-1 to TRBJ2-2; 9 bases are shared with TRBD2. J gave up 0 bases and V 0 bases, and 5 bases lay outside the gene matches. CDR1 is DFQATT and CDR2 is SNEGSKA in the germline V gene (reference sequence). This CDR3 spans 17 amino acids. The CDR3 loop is CSARDRLAGTNTGELFF. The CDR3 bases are TGCAGTGCTAGAGATCGGCTAGCGGGGACGAACACCGGGGAGCTGTTTTTT.

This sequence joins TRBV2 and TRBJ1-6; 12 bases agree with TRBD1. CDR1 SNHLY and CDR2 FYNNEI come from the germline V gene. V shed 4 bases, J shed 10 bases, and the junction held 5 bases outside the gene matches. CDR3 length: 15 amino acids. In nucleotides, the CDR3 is TGTGCCAGCAGTGGGGGACAGGGGGCATGGTCACCCCTCCACTTT. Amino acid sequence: CASSGGQGAWSPLHF.

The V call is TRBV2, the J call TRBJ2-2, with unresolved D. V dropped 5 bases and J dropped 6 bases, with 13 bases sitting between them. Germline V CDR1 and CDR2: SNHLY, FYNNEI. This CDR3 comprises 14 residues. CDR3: CASSQAPASGELFF. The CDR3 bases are TGTGCCAGCAGTCAGGCGCCGGCCTCCGGGGAGCTGTTTTTT. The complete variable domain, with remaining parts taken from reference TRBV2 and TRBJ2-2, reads EPEVTQTPSHQVTQMGQEVILRCVPISNHLYFYWYRQILGQKVEFLVSFYNNEISEKSEIFDDQFSVERPDGSNFTLKIRSTKLEDSAMYFCASSQAPASGELFFGEGSRLTVL.

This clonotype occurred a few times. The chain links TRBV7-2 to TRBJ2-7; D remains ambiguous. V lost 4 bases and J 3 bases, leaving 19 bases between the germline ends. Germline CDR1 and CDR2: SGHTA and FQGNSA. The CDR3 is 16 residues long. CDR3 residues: CASSSALGIRVYEQYF. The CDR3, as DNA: TGTGCCAGCAGCTCCGCTTTGGGGATAAGGGTCTACGAGCAGTACTTC.

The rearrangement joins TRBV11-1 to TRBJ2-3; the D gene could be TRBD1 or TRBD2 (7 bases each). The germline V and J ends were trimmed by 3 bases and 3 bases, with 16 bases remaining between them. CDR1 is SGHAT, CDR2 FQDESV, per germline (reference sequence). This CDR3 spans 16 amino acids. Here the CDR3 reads CASSFPPGGVTDTQYF. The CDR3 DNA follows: TGTGCCAGCAGCTTCCCCCCAGGGGGGGTAACAGATACGCAGTATTTT.

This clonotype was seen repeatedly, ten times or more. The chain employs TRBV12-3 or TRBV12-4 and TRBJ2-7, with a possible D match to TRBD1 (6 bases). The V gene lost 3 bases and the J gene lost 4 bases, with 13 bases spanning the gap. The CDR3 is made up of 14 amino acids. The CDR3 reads CASSLRTVHYEQYF. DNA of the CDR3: TGTGCCAGCAGTTTGAGGACAGTACATTACGAGCAGTACTTC.

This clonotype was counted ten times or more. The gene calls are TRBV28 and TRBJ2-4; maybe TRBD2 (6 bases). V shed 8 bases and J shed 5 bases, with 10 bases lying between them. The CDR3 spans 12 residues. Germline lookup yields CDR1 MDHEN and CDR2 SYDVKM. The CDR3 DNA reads TGTGCCAGCCGGGACTTACAAAACATTCAGTACTTC. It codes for CASRDLQNIQYF.

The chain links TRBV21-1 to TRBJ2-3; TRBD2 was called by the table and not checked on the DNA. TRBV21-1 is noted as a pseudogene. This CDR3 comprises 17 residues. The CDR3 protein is CASSKALSPTSTDTQYF. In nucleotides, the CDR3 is TGTGCCAGCAGCAAAGCGCTTAGTCCCACGAGCACAGATACGCAGTATTTT.

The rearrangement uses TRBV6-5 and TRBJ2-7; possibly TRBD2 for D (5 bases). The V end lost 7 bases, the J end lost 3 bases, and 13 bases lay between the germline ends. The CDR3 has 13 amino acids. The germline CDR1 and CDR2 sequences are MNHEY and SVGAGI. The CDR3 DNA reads TGTGCCAGCAAGCGGCCGTCTAGCTACGAGCAGTACTTC. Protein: CASKRPSSYEQYF.

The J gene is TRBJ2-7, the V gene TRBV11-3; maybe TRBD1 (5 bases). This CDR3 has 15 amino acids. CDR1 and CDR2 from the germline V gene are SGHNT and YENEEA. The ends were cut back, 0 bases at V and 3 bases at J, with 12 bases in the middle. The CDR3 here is CASSLDGSGIYEQYF. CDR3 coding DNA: TGTGCCAGCAGCTTAGACGGCTCAGGGATCTACGAGCAGTACTTC.

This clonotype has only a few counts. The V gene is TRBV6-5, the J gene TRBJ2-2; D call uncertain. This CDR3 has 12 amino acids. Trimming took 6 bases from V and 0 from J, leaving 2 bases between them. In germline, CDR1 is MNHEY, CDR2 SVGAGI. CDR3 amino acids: CASRANTGELFF. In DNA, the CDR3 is TGTGCCAGCAGAGCGAACACCGGGGAGCTGTTTTTT.

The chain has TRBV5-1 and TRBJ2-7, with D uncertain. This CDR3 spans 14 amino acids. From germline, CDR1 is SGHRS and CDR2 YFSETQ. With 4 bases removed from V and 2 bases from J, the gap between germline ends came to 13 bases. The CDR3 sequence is CASSPSDNPYEQYF. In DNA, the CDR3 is TGCGCCAGCAGCCCCTCTGACAATCCCTACGAGCAGTACTTC. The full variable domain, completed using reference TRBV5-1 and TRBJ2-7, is KAGVTQTPRYLIKTRGQQVTLSCSPISGHRSVSWYQQTPGQGLQFLFEYFSETQRNKGNFPGRFSGRQFSNSRSEMNVSTLELGDSALYLCASSPSDNPYEQYFGPGTRLTVT.

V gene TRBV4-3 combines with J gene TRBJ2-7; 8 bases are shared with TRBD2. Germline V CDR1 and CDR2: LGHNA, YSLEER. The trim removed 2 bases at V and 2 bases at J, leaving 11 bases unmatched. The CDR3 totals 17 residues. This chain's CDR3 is CASSQRRGREATYEQYF. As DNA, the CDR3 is TGCGCCAGCAGCCAACGGCGGGGGCGGGAGGCCACCTACGAGCAGTACTTC.

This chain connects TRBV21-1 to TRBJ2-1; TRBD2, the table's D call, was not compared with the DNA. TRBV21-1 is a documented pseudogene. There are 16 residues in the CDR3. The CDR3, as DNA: TGTGCCAGCAGCCTTTCCACTAGCGCCTCCTACAATGAGCAGTTCTTC. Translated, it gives CASSLSTSASYNEQFF.

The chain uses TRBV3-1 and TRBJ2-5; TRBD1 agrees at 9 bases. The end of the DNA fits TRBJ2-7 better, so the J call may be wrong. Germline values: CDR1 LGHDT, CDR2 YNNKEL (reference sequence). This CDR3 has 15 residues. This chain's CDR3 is CASRSADRGPHEQYF. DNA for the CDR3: TGTGCCAGCAGATCCGCGGACAGGGGTCCCCACGAGCAGTACTTC.

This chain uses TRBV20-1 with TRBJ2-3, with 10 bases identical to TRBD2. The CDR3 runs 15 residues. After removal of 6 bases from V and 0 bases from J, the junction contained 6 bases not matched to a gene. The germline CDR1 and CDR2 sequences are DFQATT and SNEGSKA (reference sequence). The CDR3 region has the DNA TGCAGTGCCTTCAGGACTAGCGGTAGCACAGATACGCAGTATTTT. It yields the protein CSAFRTSGSTDTQYF.

CDR3 in DNA: TGTGCCAGCAGCCCAAGGGCAGGGGAATTAGCTGGCTACACCTTC. It codes for CASSPRAGELAGYTF. The rearrangement joins TRBV7-9 to TRBJ1-2; D perhaps matches TRBD1 (6 bases). The germline V gene has CDR1 SEHNR and CDR2 FQNEAQ (reference sequence). Trimming took 5 bases from V and 7 from J, leaving 20 bases between them. The CDR3 extends over 15 amino acids.

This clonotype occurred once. CDR3 bases: TGTGCCAGCAGTGTATTGGGGACCAACCAGCCCCAGCATTTT. Protein sequence: CASSVLGTNQPQHF. The chain couples TRBV27 to TRBJ1-5, with TRBD1 as a possible D gene (5 bases). The V and J ends lost 5 bases and 7 bases respectively, with 15 bases between them. The CDR3 loop spans 14 amino acids. Germline V lookup: CDR1 MNHEY, CDR2 SMNVEV (reference sequence).

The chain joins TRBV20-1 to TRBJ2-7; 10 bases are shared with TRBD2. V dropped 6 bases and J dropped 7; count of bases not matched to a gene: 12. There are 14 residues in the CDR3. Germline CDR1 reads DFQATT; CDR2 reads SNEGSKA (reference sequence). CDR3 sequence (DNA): TGCAGTGCCTCAGCGGGAGGGCCTATCAATGAGCAGTACTTC. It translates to CSASAGGPINEQYF.

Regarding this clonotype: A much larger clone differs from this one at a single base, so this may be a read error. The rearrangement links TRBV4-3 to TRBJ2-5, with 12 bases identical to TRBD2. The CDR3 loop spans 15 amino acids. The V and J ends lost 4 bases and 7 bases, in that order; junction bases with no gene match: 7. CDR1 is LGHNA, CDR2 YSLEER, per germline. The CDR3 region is CASSPRLAGARTQYF. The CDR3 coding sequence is TGCGCCAGCAGCCCAAGACTAGCGGGGGCAAGGACCCAGTACTTC.

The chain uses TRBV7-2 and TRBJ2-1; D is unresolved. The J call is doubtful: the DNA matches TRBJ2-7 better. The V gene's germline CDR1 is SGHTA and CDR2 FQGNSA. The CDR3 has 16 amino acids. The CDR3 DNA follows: TGTGCCAGCAGCCCTAGGGTCCGCCTCTCCTACAATGAGCAGTACTTC. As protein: CASSPRVRLSYNEQYF.

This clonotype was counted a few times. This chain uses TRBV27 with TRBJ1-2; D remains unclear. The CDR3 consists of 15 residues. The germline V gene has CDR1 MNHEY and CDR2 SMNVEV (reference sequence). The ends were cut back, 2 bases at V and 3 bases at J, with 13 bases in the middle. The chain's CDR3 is CASSLRWQADYGYTF. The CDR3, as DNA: TGTGCCAGCAGTTTAAGGTGGCAGGCAGACTATGGCTACACCTTC.

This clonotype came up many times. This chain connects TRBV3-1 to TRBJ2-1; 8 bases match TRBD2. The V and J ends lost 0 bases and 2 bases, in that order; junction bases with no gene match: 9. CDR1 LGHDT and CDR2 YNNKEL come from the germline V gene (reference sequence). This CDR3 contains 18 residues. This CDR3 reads CASSQDRGGGFPYNEQFF. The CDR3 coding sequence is TGTGCCAGCAGCCAAGATCGCGGCGGGGGGTTTCCCTACAATGAGCAGTTCTTC.

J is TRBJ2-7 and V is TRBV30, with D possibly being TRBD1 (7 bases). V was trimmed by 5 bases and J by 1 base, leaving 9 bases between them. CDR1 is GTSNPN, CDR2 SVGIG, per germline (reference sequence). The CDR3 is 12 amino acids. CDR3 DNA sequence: TGTGCCTGGTCAGGGGGGTCCTACGAGCAGTACTTC. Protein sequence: CAWSGGSYEQYF.